This passage covers 15 T cell receptor beta chains from one sample sequenced in a study of T cell changes during pregnancy in multiple sclerosis. Sequencing used immunoSEQ multiplex PCR; TCRdb keeps in-frame clones, though not all of them. The table shows 60,000 to 85,000 clones, with 91% occurring only once. The specimen was peripheral blood, collected in the first trimester of pregnancy. The receptors shown here come from a female donor with multiple sclerosis, enrolled in a pregnancy study.

The CDR3 loop is CASIEYRGTYTGELFF. The DNA of the CDR3 is TGTGCCAGCATCGAATACCGCGGGACTTACACCGGGGAGCTGTTTTTT. This chain joins TRBV5-5 and TRBJ2-2, with D possibly TRBD2 on 6 matching bases. V was trimmed by 6 bases and J by 3 bases, leaving 18 bases between them. CDR3 length: 16 residues. The V gene's germline CDR1 is SGHKS and CDR2 YYEKEE (reference sequence). The full variable domain, its missing parts supplied by reference TRBV5-5 and TRBJ2-2, is DAGVTQSPTHLIKTRGQQVTLRCSPISGHKSVSWYQQVLGQGPQFIFQYYEKEERGRGNFPDRFSARQFPNYSSELNVNALLLGDSALYLCASIEYRGTYTGELFFGEGSRLTVL.

This chain uses TRBV9 with TRBJ1-5, with unresolved D. The germline V gene has CDR1 SGDLS and CDR2 YYNGEE. The CDR3 consists of 17 residues. V dropped 4 bases and J dropped 3 bases, with 20 bases sitting between them. In DNA, the CDR3 is TGTGCCAGCAGCCAAGGCGGCGGTTCGTATCTCAATCAGCCCCAGCATTTT. It codes for CASSQGGGSYLNQPQHF.

The chain is built from TRBV7-2 and TRBJ2-1; a weak D match, TRBD2 (6 bases). Germline values: CDR1 SGHTA, CDR2 FQGNSA. Trimming shortened V by 5 bases and J by 5 bases, and 16 bases separated the two germline ends. CDR3 size: 15 residues. The CDR3 reads CASSVGRRGDNEQFF. The DNA of the CDR3 is TGTGCCAGCAGCGTGGGTCGGCGGGGAGACAATGAGCAGTTCTTC. The full variable domain, its missing parts supplied by reference TRBV7-2 and TRBJ2-1, is GAGVSQSPSNKVTEKGKDVELRCDPISGHTALYWYRQSLGQGLEFLIYFQGNSAPDKSGLPSDRFSAERTGGSVSTLTIQRTQQEDSAVYLCASSVGRRGDNEQFFGPGTRLTVL.

The sample holds one count of this clone. The chain recombines TRBV6-6 with TRBJ2-7, with TRBD2 identical over 8 bases. The junction had 4 bases not matched to a gene; V was cut back by 2 bases and J by 1 base. CDR3 length: 15 residues. CDR1 and CDR2 from the germline V gene are MNHNY and SVGAGI (reference sequence). The CDR3 DNA sequence: TGTGCCAGCAGTTACCGAGCGGGAGTGTCCTACGAGCAGTACTTC. Its translation: CASSYRAGVSYEQYF.

This chain uses TRBV28 with TRBJ1-3; 7 nucleotides align to TRBD1. The length of the CDR3 is 17 residues. The V and J ends lost 6 bases and 1 base, in that order; junction bases with no gene match: 12. Germline V CDR1 and CDR2: MDHEN, SYDVKM. The CDR3 reads CASRNPGTVRSGNTIYF. The DNA for the CDR3 is TGTGCCAGCAGAAACCCGGGGACAGTAAGGTCTGGAAACACCATATATTTT.

This clone was seen only once. The chain uses TRBV27 and TRBJ2-2, with 8 bases matching TRBD1. V dropped 3 bases and J dropped 7; count of bases not matched to a gene: 10. The CDR3 totals 16 residues. Per the germline V gene, CDR1 is MNHEY and CDR2 is SMNVEV (reference sequence). CDR3 nucleotides: TGTGCCAGCAGTTTGGACAGGGTTAGTCGGGTCGGGGAGCTGTTTTTT. This codes for CASSLDRVSRVGELFF.

The chain has TRBV7-6 and TRBJ2-5; TRBD1 matches at 8 bases. The CDR3 runs to 16 residues. Germline trimming cut 8 bases from V and 5 bases from J; bases unmatched to any gene: 16. Germline V CDR1 and CDR2: SGHVS, FNYEAQ. The CDR3 here is CASADRGKSSLETQYF. CDR3 sequence (DNA): TGTGCCAGCGCCGACAGGGGCAAGAGTTCGTTGGAGACCCAGTACTTC.

The J gene is TRBJ2-5, the V gene TRBV21-1; the table calls TRBD1, which could not be checked here. TRBV21-1 is a listed pseudogene. The CDR3 extends over 16 amino acids. In DNA form, the CDR3 reads TGTGCCAGCAGCGTGGGGGGCAGGGGGCTGAGAGAGACCCAGTACTTC. Translation: CASSVGGRGLRETQYF.

This sequence joins TRBV27 and TRBJ2-7; D not resolved. Looked up from germline, CDR1 is MNHEY and CDR2 is SMNVEV (reference sequence). The CDR3 is made up of 12 amino acids. Trimming removed 5 bases at V and 7 bases at J, with 12 bases between. The CDR3 sequence is CASSAPSREQYF. CDR3 in DNA: TGTGCCAGCAGTGCCCCGTCGAGGGAGCAGTACTTC.

The V gene is TRBV11-2, the J gene TRBJ1-2, with TRBD1 as a possible D gene (5 bases). In germline, CDR1 is SGHAT, CDR2 FQNNGV. V was trimmed by 1 base and J by 8 bases, leaving 14 bases between them. The CDR3 runs 14 residues. The CDR3 here is CASSLAEQVGGYTF. In DNA, the CDR3 is TGTGCCAGCAGCTTAGCCGAACAGGTGGGAGGCTACACCTTC.

This clone was observed many times. J is TRBJ2-2 and V is TRBV7-2; 10 positions agree with TRBD2. Germline CDR1 reads SGHTA; CDR2 reads FQGNSA. Trimming at V came to 5 bases and at J to 5 bases, leaving 8 bases not matched to a gene. The CDR3 has 16 amino acids. The CDR3 sequence is CASSLGLAASTGELFF. CDR3 sequence (DNA): TGTGCCAGCAGCCTAGGACTAGCGGCGAGTACCGGGGAGCTGTTTTTT. The variable domain in full, completed from reference TRBV7-2 and TRBJ2-2, reads GAGVSQSPSNKVTEKGKDVELRCDPISGHTALYWYRQSLGQGLEFLIYFQGNSAPDKSGLPSDRFSAERTGGSVSTLTIQRTQQEDSAVYLCASSLGLAASTGELFFGEGSRLTVL.

The chain links TRBV30 to TRBJ1-5; D uncertain. Trimming removed 4 bases at V and 5 bases at J, with 12 bases between. The CDR3 has 13 amino acids. Germline V gives CDR1 GTSNPN, CDR2 SVGIG (reference sequence). CDR3 in amino acids: CAWTVGRDQPQHF. CDR3 bases: TGTGCCTGGACGGTGGGGAGGGATCAGCCCCAGCATTTT.

The chain links TRBV7-3 to TRBJ2-1; D unresolved. V dropped 3 bases and J dropped 4 bases, with 7 bases sitting between them. The CDR3 sequence is 13 residues long. Germline assignment: CDR1 SGHTA and CDR2 FQGTGA. CDR3 sequence reads: CASSFSTYNEQFF. The CDR3 region has the DNA TGTGCCAGCAGCTTCTCCACTTACAATGAGCAGTTCTTC.

CDR3 sequence: CASSPLGDEQYF. CDR3 bases: TGCGCCAGCAGCCCGCTAGGGGACGAGCAGTACTTC. V gene TRBV5-1 combines with J gene TRBJ2-7; maybe TRBD1 (5 bases). The CDR3 sequence is 12 residues long. Trimming pared 4 bases from V and 5 bases from J, leaving 10 bases between. CDR1 is SGHRS, CDR2 YFSETQ, per germline.

The chain employs TRBV27 and TRBJ2-7, with 9 bases aligning to TRBD1. Losses at the gene ends were 5 bases for V and 5 bases for J; bases not matched to a gene: 10. The length of the CDR3 is 15 residues. Germline V lookup: CDR1 MNHEY, CDR2 SMNVEV (reference sequence). The CDR3 DNA reads TGTGCCAGCAGTAAATTGGGACAGGGTAACCACGAGCAGTACTTC. It yields the protein CASSKLGQGNHEQYF.